The present TCR beta chain was sequenced within a study of Graves' ophthalmopathy and Graves' hyperthyroidism. As for this clonotype: Given a much more abundant clone one base away, this may be a read error.

The TCR beta CDR3 regions underwent amplification from RNA transcripts. Amplification began with first-round RT-PCR using HTBI primers, then second-round multiplex PCR was performed. TCRdb itself ran the multiplex PCR reads through MiXCR, one entry per CDR3 protein. The sample consists of a few hundred thousand distinct CDR3 sequences, approximately 17% of them appearing once. Recruitment covered hyperthyroidism patients aged 18 to 65 whose new diagnosis was of under 2 months' duration. The PBMC fraction was derived from over 9 ml of fresh peripheral blood. The source is an adult woman with stable Graves' hyperthyroidism. Sequencing was performed on peripheral blood.

The DNA of the CDR3 is TGTGCCGAAGACACCACTGATGCTTTCTTT. Amino acid sequence: CAEDTTDAFF. V and J are TRBV6-5 and TRBJ1-1; D is unclear. CDR1 MNHEY and CDR2 SVGAGI come from the germline V gene. This CDR3 has 10 residues.